Listed below are T cell receptor beta chains from one sample, sequenced in a study of T-cell reconstitution after alpha-beta-depleted transplantation in children. One entry per CDR3 protein, called by TCRdb with MiXCR from the PCR reads. This sample has about 170,000 distinct CDR3 sequences; over 8.5% occur once, and the top ten carry around 14%. Sequenced here: PBMCs, sampled before TCRalphabeta/CD19-depleted stem cell transplant. The origin of the receptors is a boy aged 2 to 10 with acute myeloid leukemia, due to receive a stem cell transplant. Each CDR3 is given with its conserved first and last residue. The D gene is left open where the match is weak. The size of a clone is reported for some rows only, either as once, few or many, or as a class for expanded clones.

j_call | v_call | d_call | clone_size | cdr3_nt | cdr3_aa
TRBJ2-2 | TRBV10-3 | NA | many | TGTGCCACCCAGGGGCTCGATGGCACCGGGGAGCTGTTTTTT | CATQGLDGTGELFF
TRBJ2-5 | TRBV7-2 | TRBD1 | many | TGTGCCAGCAGCCCGCCGACAGGGGGGTACCAAGAGACCCAGTACTTC | CASSPPTGGYQETQYF
TRBJ1-2 | TRBV7-2 | TRBD1 | many | TGTGCCAGCAGCTCCGGCGCCACAGGGGTCGATGGCTACACCTTC | CASSSGATGVDGYTF
TRBJ2-1 | TRBV9 | TRBD2 | many | TGTGCCAGCAGCGTAGGGGAGCGGGAGGGCCCGGGGAATGAGCAGTTCTTC | CASSVGEREGPGNEQFF
TRBJ2-6 | TRBV7-8 | NA | many | TGTGCCAGCAGCCCTGACAGGAGATGGTCTGGGGCCAACGTCCTGACTTTC | CASSPDRRWSGANVLTF
TRBJ1-1 | TRBV4-1 | NA | many | TGCGCCAGCAGCCAACCTTTAGGGGGGAACACTGAAGCTTTCTTT | CASSQPLGGNTEAFF
TRBJ2-3 | TRBV30 | NA | few | TGTGCCTGGGGCTATAGCGCAGATACGCAGTATTTT | CAWGYSADTQYF
TRBJ2-1 | TRBV9 | NA | many | TGTGCCAGCAGCGTACTGGCGGAGACCTACAATGAGCAGTTCTTC | CASSVLAETYNEQFF
TRBJ1-6 | TRBV7-2 | TRBD1 | many | TGTGCCAGCAGCTTAGGACAGGGGGAAGTTTCACCCCTCCACTTT | CASSLGQGEVSPLHF
TRBJ1-1 | TRBV12-3/TRBV12-4 | NA | many | TGTGCCAGCAGAATACTCACCCGAGGGGAGAACACTGAAGCTTTCTTT | CASRILTRGENTEAFF
TRBJ2-7 | TRBV3-1 | TRBD2 | many | TGTGCCAGCAGCCCCCCGCCGGCGGGAGAAACCTACGAGCAGTACTTC | CASSPPPAGETYEQYF
TRBJ2-1 | TRBV7-7 | TRBD2 | many | TGTGCCAGCAGCCCGACAGCGACTAGCGGGAGGAATGAGCAGTTCTTC | CASSPTATSGRNEQFF
TRBJ2-6 | TRBV6-1 | NA | few | TGTGCCAGCAGTGAAGCGGGCAGCCATACTGGGGCCAACGTCCTGACTTTC | CASSEAGSHTGANVLTF
TRBJ1-5 | TRBV12-3/TRBV12-4 | NA | many | TGTGCCAGCACCCCTGGAGGGTTACCACAGCCCCAGCATTTT | CASTPGGLPQPQHF
TRBJ2-1 | TRBV7-8 | TRBD2 | many | TGTGCCAGCAGCTTTAGTCGCCGCGGGAGTGTGGACAATGAGCAGTTCTTC | CASSFSRRGSVDNEQFF
TRBJ2-1 | TRBV27 | NA | many | TGTGCCAGCAGTTCCTTGTACAATGAGCAGTTCTTC | CASSSLYNEQFF
TRBJ2-2 | TRBV24-1 | TRBD2 | many | TGTGCCACCAGTGACCCCACCGGGACTAGCGGGAGTTTTGGTACCGGGGAGCTGTTTTTT | CATSDPTGTSGSFGTGELFF
TRBJ1-1 | TRBV20-1 | TRBD1 | few | TGCTGTGCTAGAACGATCTCCCGGACAGGGGAAAACACTGAAGCTTTCTTT | CCARTISRTGENTEAFF
TRBJ2-5 | TRBV6-1 | TRBD2 | many | TGTGCCAGCACCCCCACTAGCGGGGTTTGGGAGACCCAGTACTTC | CASTPTSGVWETQYF
TRBJ2-5 | TRBV5-1 | NA | many | TGCGCCAGCAGCTCTGCAGGTGCGGTCCAAGAGACCCAGTACTTC | CASSSAGAVQETQYF
TRBJ2-7 | TRBV29-1 | TRBD2 | many | TGCAGCGTCGAGGGGACTAGCTTCGGCTACGAGCAGTACTTC | CSVEGTSFGYEQYF
TRBJ2-7 | TRBV5-1 | TRBD2 | many | TGCGCCAGCAGCGGATTAGCGGGAGAGGGGGCGACCTACGAGCAGTACTTC | CASSGLAGEGATYEQYF
TRBJ1-1 | TRBV6-5 | NA | many | TGTGCCAGCAGTTACCCACCAGGGGCGGGCACTGAAGCTTTCTTT | CASSYPPGAGTEAFF
TRBJ1-5 | TRBV28 | NA | NA | TGTGCCACCACCAAACTGATTCGAGAAGGAAGGCAGCCCCAGCATTTT | CATTKLIREGRQPQHF
TRBJ2-7 | TRBV4-2 | NA | many | TGTGCCAGCAGCCCCATCAAGAGACGTGACGGGAGTGTATTAAGTTACTCCTACGAGCAGTACTTC | CASSPIKRRDGSVLSYSYEQYF
TRBJ1-1 | TRBV24-1 | NA | many | TGTGCCACCAGTGAAAGGGCCAACACTGAAGCTTTCTTT | CATSERANTEAFF
TRBJ1-1 | TRBV5-1 | NA | many | TGCGCCAGCAGAGAACGGACAGCCAACCAGAACACTGAAGCTTTCTTT | CASRERTANQNTEAFF
TRBJ1-5 | TRBV2 | TRBD1 | many | TGTGCCAGCAGTGGGGGGACAGGGAAGTCGCCCCAGCATTTT | CASSGGTGKSPQHF
TRBJ2-3 | TRBV20-1 | TRBD2 | many | TGCAGTGCTAGAGATCTTGGCGGGAGAAAGGGCGCTATTACAGATACGCAGTATTTT | CSARDLGGRKGAITDTQYF
TRBJ2-3 | TRBV4-1 | TRBD2 | many | TGCGCCAGCAGCCAAGATCCTGAGACTAGCGGCACAGATACGCAGTATTTT | CASSQDPETSGTDTQYF
TRBJ1-4 | TRBV6-2/TRBV6-3 | TRBD1 | many | TGTGCCAGCAGTTACTCGGGACAGACGTCTAAACTGTTTTTT | CASSYSGQTSKLFF
TRBJ2-7 | TRBV6-5 | NA | many | TGTGCCAGCAAAGGGGCCTACGAGCAGTACTTC | CASKGAYEQYF
TRBJ2-5 | TRBV5-1 | NA | many | TGCGCCAGCCGTACAGGAGACCAAGAGACCCAGTACTTC | CASRTGDQETQYF
TRBJ2-2 | TRBV11-1 | NA | many | TGTGCCAGCAGCTCAGGGAGCGCCGGGGAGCTGTTTTTT | CASSSGSAGELFF
TRBJ2-5 | TRBV12-3/TRBV12-4 | NA | many | TGTGCCAGCAGTTTACGGGGGAATTGGAGGAAGACCCAGTACTTC | CASSLRGNWRKTQYF
TRBJ2-3 | TRBV6-1 | NA | many | TGTGCCAGCAGACAGGGTATGAGGAGCACAGATACGCAGTATTTT | CASRQGMRSTDTQYF
TRBJ2-7 | TRBV28 | TRBD2 | many | TGTGCCAGCAGTCGCCTCGGGACTAGCGGGAGGAGCTCCTACGAGCAGTACTTC | CASSRLGTSGRSSYEQYF
TRBJ2-5 | TRBV7-2 | NA | many | TGTGCCAGCAGCTTAGCGGGGGCCCAAGAGACCCAGTACTTC | CASSLAGAQETQYF
TRBJ1-1 | TRBV12-3/TRBV12-4 | NA | many | TGTGCCAGCAGTTTACGGGGCCCGAACACTGAAGCTTTCTTT | CASSLRGPNTEAFF
TRBJ1-1 | TRBV20-1 | NA | many | TGCAGTGCTAGGCCGACGGGCATGAACACTGAAGCTTTCTTT | CSARPTGMNTEAFF
TRBJ1-4 | TRBV6-6 | TRBD1 | NA | TGTGCCAGCAGTGGACAGGGTCGGGAAAAACTGTTTTTT | CASSGQGREKLFF
TRBJ1-5 | TRBV7-9 | TRBD1 | many | TGTGCCAGCAGCTCTCAGGGGGAAAATAGCAATCAGCCCCAGCATTTT | CASSSQGENSNQPQHF
TRBJ2-5 | TRBV4-2 | TRBD1 | many | TGTGCCAGCAGCCAAGATGGGGGACAGAGAGGAGAGACCCAGTACTTC | CASSQDGGQRGETQYF
TRBJ1-2 | TRBV20-1 | NA | many | TGCAGTGCACCCCCGCGGGGGGGTAACTATGGCTACACCTTC | CSAPPRGGNYGYTF
TRBJ1-2 | TRBV6-1 | TRBD1 | many | TGTGCCAGCAGAAACAGGGGGCTGGAGAACTATGGCTACACCTTC | CASRNRGLENYGYTF
TRBJ1-4 | TRBV5-5 | NA | many | TGTGCCAGCAGCTTGGCCATTTCGGGGGCTGCGCGGCTGTTTTTT | CASSLAISGAARLFF
TRBJ2-5 | TRBV5-1 | NA | many | TGCGCCAGCAGCTCACTCGCCGAGACCCAGTACTTC | CASSSLAETQYF
TRBJ2-5 | TRBV7-8 | NA | many | TGTGCCAGCAGCAGGGGGACCAACCAAGAGACCCAGTACTTC | CASSRGTNQETQYF
TRBJ1-1 | TRBV12-3/TRBV12-4 | TRBD1 | many | TGTGCCAGCAGTACCGGGACAGATAATCTGAACACTGAAGCTTTCTTT | CASSTGTDNLNTEAFF
TRBJ2-3 | TRBV5-4 | NA | NA | TGTGCCAGCAGCTTGCCGGCTAGGGGGGATACGCAGTATTTT | CASSLPARGDTQYF
TRBJ1-5 | TRBV20-1 | NA | many | TGCAGTGCTAGTCTAGCCAATCAGCCCCAGCATTTT | CSASLANQPQHF
TRBJ1-5 | TRBV4-2 | NA | few | TGTGCCAGCAGCCGCGCCCCCGAAGAAAATCAGCCCCAGCATTTT | CASSRAPEENQPQHF
TRBJ1-2 | TRBV7-9 | TRBD1 | many | TGTGCCAGCAGCTTTTTATCGGGACAGCAATCTAACTATGGCTACACCTTC | CASSFLSGQQSNYGYTF
TRBJ1-2 | TRBV3-1 | NA | many | TGTGCCAGCAGCCATCATGGGGCTAACTATGGCTACACCTTC | CASSHHGANYGYTF
TRBJ2-1 | TRBV5-1 | TRBD1 | NA | TGCGCCAGCAGCCTAACCGGGACAGGGATTAGGAATGAGCAGTTCTTC | CASSLTGTGIRNEQFF